This T cell receptor beta chain was profiled in a study of T-cell memory formation after mild COVID-19. Study-level information: The TCR clusters were mostly specific to one donor. Study findings and constraints: The study detected some responding clones in pre-infection memory, suggesting cross-reactive memory joined. Day 15 to 85 contractors were CD4/CD8 balanced; later expanders leaned CD4+.

Germline lookup yields CDR1 SGHAT and CDR2 FQNNGV. J gave up 5 bases and V 4 bases, and 4 bases lay outside the gene matches. CDR3 length equals 14 residues. There are a few counts of this clonotype. Its specificity is unknown. In TCRdb, the 5' RACE reads were re-called with MiXCR into one record per CDR3 protein. The sample contains around 300,000 distinct CDR3 sequences, over 15% of which appear only once. The rearrangement uses TRBV11-2 and TRBJ2-2; TRBD1 matches at 7 bases. The clonotype comes from a man aged 18 to 29 who had mild COVID-19 (a few samples of this study predate the infection). Cell type and time point are not known. Sequenced input: PBMCs or a T cell subset sorted from them (not recorded which). The chain's CDR3 is CASSSQQGTGELFF. DNA of the CDR3: TGTGCCAGCAGCTCCCAACAGGGGACCGGGGAGCTGTTTTTT. Drawing the rest from reference TRBV11-2 and TRBJ2-2, the complete variable domain is EAGVAQSPRYKIIEKRQSVAFWCNPISGHATLYWYQQILGQGPKLLIQFQNNGVVDDSQLPKDRFSAERLKGVDSTLKIQPAKLEDSAVYLCASSSQQGTGELFFGEGSRLTVL.